This entry lists 16 T cell receptor beta chains sequenced from one sample in a study of identical twins. TCRdb reprocessed the 5' RACE reads with MiXCR, giving one entry per CDR3 protein. The sample carries about 280,000 distinct CDR3 sequences, about 8.9% recorded once. These same records also appear under a second study, on yellow fever vaccine responses in identical twins.

The sequenced sample was memory (CD45RO+) T cells sorted from blood. The receptors were gathered from a woman aged 18-35 years in good health.

This chain uses TRBV10-1 with TRBJ2-1; 11 nucleotides line up with TRBD1. The CDR3 has 13 residues. The germline gives CDR1 WNHNN, CDR2 SYGVQD (reference sequence). After removal of 9 bases from V and 9 bases from J, the junction contained 7 bases not matched to a gene. The CDR3 spells CASTRTGGSEQFF. CDR3 DNA: TGCGCCAGTACCCGGACAGGGGGCAGTGAGCAGTTCTTC.

V is TRBV9 and J is TRBJ1-6; D is unresolved. Trimming took off 3 bases at V and 5 bases at J, with 9 bases between the two ends. In germline, CDR1 is SGDLS, CDR2 YYNGEE. CDR3 length: 14 residues. This CDR3 reads CASSERPDNSPLHF. The DNA for the CDR3 is TGTGCCAGCAGCGAGCGACCGGATAATTCACCCCTCCACTTT.

In this sample, this clonotype turned up many times. This chain joins TRBV6-4 and TRBJ2-3, with TRBD2 identical over 12 bases. CDR1 and CDR2 from the germline V gene are MRHNA and SNTAGT. V dropped 4 bases and J dropped 4; count of bases not matched to a gene: 3. The length of the CDR3 is 15 residues. The CDR3 bases are TGTGCCAGCAGTGCGACTAGCGGGAGTCCAGATACGCAGTATTTT. It specifies CASSATSGSPDTQYF.

J is TRBJ2-1 and V is TRBV2, with 10 nucleotides matching TRBD2. CDR3 length: 19 amino acids. V lost 8 bases and J lost 4; bases outside the gene matches: 20. Germline V gene sequence: CDR1 SNHLY, CDR2 FYNNEI. CDR3 sequence (DNA): TGTGCCAGCTGTTATAAGGGGATCCCGACTAGCGGGTTATACAATGAGCAGTTCTTC. It yields the protein CASCYKGIPTSGLYNEQFF.

This clonotype was counted at least ten times. The rearrangement uses TRBV5-1 and TRBJ1-1; D may be TRBD1 (5 bases). The CDR3 has 14 residues. The germline gives CDR1 SGHRS, CDR2 YFSETQ. Deletions cut 0 bases from V and 7 bases from J, with 13 bases between. In DNA, the CDR3 is TGCGCCAGCAGCTTGGCCGCGGGACTGGGTGAAGCTTTCTTT. Its translation: CASSLAAGLGEAFF. Full variable domain (remainder filled in from reference TRBV5-1 and TRBJ1-1): KAGVTQTPRYLIKTRGQQVTLSCSPISGHRSVSWYQQTPGQGLQFLFEYFSETQRNKGNFPGRFSGRQFSNSRSEMNVSTLELGDSALYLCASSLAAGLGEAFFGQGTRLTVV.

This clonotype was counted a few times. This sequence joins TRBV19 and TRBJ2-3; unclear D gene. With 4 bases removed from V and 6 bases from J, the gap between germline ends came to 8 bases. Germline values: CDR1 LNHDA, CDR2 SQIVND (reference sequence). The CDR3 covers 12 residues. CDR3 region: CASSRPLDTQYF. The CDR3 bases are TGTGCCAGTAGTAGACCCCTGGATACGCAGTATTTT.

This clonotype was counted a few times. The V call is TRBV7-9, the J call TRBJ2-3; 11 bases match TRBD2. The ends lost 5 bases at V and 0 bases at J; junction bases unmatched: 7. CDR3 size: 17 residues. Looked up from germline, CDR1 is SEHNR and CDR2 is FQNEAQ (reference sequence). DNA for the CDR3: TGTGCCAGCAGCCGGACTAGCGGGTTAGCTAGCACAGATACGCAGTATTTT. It translates to CASSRTSGLASTDTQYF. Together with reference TRBV7-9 and TRBJ2-3, the CDR3 gives the full variable domain: DTGVSQNPRHKITKRGQNVTFRCDPISEHNRLYWYRQTLGQGPEFLTYFQNEAQLEKSRLLSDRFSAERPKGSFSTLEIQRTEQGDSAMYLCASSRTSGLASTDTQYFGPGTRLTVL.

There are many counts of this clonotype. The gene calls are TRBV11-2 and TRBJ1-2; D may be TRBD1 (5 bases). V lost 2 bases to trimming and J lost 7 bases, with 8 bases between them. CDR1 is SGHAT and CDR2 is FQNNGV in the germline V gene. The CDR3 is 12 amino acids. The CDR3 loop is CASSLMGTGYTF. For the CDR3, the DNA is TGTGCCAGCAGCTTAATGGGGACTGGCTACACCTTC.

Only a few counts were recorded for this clonotype. The CDR3 sequence is CATGTPSTDTQYF. The CDR3 bases are TGTGCCACAGGGACTCCTAGCACAGATACGCAGTATTTT. The rearrangement uses TRBV11-1 and TRBJ2-3, with a tentative D call TRBD2 (6 bases). The germline V and J ends were trimmed by 10 bases and 0 bases, with 11 bases remaining between them. The V gene's germline CDR1 is SGHAT and CDR2 FQDESV (reference sequence). The CDR3 contains 13 residues.

The DNA for the CDR3 is TGTGCCAGCAGTTTGGGACAGCGCTCTGGAAACACCATATATTTT. Its translation: CASSLGQRSGNTIYF. This chain joins TRBV28 and TRBJ1-3; 7 bases agree with TRBD1. With V trimmed by 3 bases and J by 0 bases, 2 bases remained unmatched. Per germline, CDR1 MDHEN and CDR2 SYDVKM. The CDR3 loop spans 15 amino acids. The complete variable domain, with remaining parts taken from reference TRBV28 and TRBJ1-3, reads DVKVTQSSRYLVKRTGEKVFLECVQDMDHENMFWYRQDPGLGLRLIYFSYDVKMKEKGDIPEGYSVSREKKERFSLILESASTNQTSMYLCASSLGQRSGNTIYFGEGSWLTVV.

This clonotype appeared many times. This sequence joins TRBV28 and TRBJ2-4; the D gene is possibly TRBD2 (6 bases). The V gene's germline CDR1 is MDHEN and CDR2 SYDVKM. The CDR3 has 14 amino acids. The ends were cut back, 7 bases at V and 8 bases at J, with 18 bases in the middle. The CDR3 protein is CASTPDRPGDIQYF. The CDR3 nucleotides read TGTGCCAGCACCCCGGACCGACCGGGGGACATTCAGTACTTC.

At least ten counts were recorded for this clonotype. The V and J genes are TRBV7-9 and TRBJ1-1; the match to TRBD1 covers 9 bases. Germline CDR1 SEHNR, CDR2 FQNEAQ (reference sequence). V was clipped by 5 bases and J by 0 bases; unmatched bases: 7. This CDR3 is built from 16 residues. The CDR3: CASSPGTGSMNTEAFF. CDR3 in DNA: TGTGCCAGCAGCCCGGGGACAGGGTCGATGAACACTGAAGCTTTCTTT. Full variable domain (rest looked up from reference TRBV7-9 and TRBJ1-1): DTGVSQNPRHKITKRGQNVTFRCDPISEHNRLYWYRQTLGQGPEFLTYFQNEAQLEKSRLLSDRFSAERPKGSFSTLEIQRTEQGDSAMYLCASSPGTGSMNTEAFFGQGTRLTVV.

This clonotype came up a few times. The V call is TRBV7-9, the J call TRBJ2-3; D is perhaps TRBD2 (5 bases). The length of the CDR3 is 14 residues. Trimming stripped 4 bases from V and 2 bases from J, with 10 bases between. From germline, CDR1 is SEHNR and CDR2 FQNEAQ (reference sequence). The CDR3 is CASSYRGLTDTQYF. CDR3 nucleotides: TGTGCCAGCAGCTACCGTGGACTCACAGATACGCAGTATTTT.

A few counts support this clonotype. The chain has TRBV28 and TRBJ2-3; TRBD1 matches at 8 bases. Germline loops: CDR1 MDHEN, CDR2 SYDVKM. This CDR3 region has 17 residues. With V trimmed by 5 bases and J by 8 bases, 18 bases remained unmatched. In DNA, the CDR3 is TGTGCCAGCAGTATTGACAGGGGTGGACCGATTGGTGGTACGCAGTATTTT. It yields the protein CASSIDRGGPIGGTQYF.

This clonotype has a single count. This chain joins TRBV19 and TRBJ2-4, with 7 positions matching TRBD1. The CDR3 spans 16 residues. Unmatched junction bases numbered 6, after V lost 3 bases and J lost 1 base. The germline V gene encodes CDR1 LNHDA and CDR2 SQIVND (reference sequence). The CDR3 here is CASSIEGALAKNIQYF. The CDR3 DNA reads as TGTGCCAGTAGTATTGAGGGGGCGCTGGCCAAAAACATTCAGTACTTC.

This chain uses TRBV29-1 with TRBJ2-6, with D perhaps TRBD1 (5 bases). Germline-derived CDR1 and CDR2 are SQVTM and ANQGSEA. The CDR3 has 15 amino acids. Trimming removed 1 base from V and 2 bases from J, with 9 bases in between. CDR3 nucleotide sequence: TGCAGCGTTGAAGTAGGGGCAACTGGGGCCAACGTCCTGACTTTC. Residues: CSVEVGATGANVLTF.